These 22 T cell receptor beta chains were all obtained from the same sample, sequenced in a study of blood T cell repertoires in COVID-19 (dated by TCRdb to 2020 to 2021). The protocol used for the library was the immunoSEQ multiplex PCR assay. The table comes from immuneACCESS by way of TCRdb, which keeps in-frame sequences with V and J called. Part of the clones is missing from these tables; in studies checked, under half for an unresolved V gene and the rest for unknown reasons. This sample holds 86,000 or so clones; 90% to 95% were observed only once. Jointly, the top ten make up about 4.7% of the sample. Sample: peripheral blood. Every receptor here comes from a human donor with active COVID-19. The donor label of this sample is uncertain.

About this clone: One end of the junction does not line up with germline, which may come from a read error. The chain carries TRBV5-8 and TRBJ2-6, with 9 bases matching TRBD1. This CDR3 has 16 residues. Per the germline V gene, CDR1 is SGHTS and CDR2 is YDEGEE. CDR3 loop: CASRSRDRDRANVLTF. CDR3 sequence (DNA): TGTGCCAGCAGGTCCCGGGACAGGGATCGGGCGAACGTCCTGACTTTC.

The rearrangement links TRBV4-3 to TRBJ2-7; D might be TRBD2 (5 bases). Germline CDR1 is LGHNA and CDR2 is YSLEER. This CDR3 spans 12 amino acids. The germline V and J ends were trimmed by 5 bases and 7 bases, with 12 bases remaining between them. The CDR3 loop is CASSERAGEQYF. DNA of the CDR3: TGCGCCAGCAGCGAGAGGGCAGGAGAGCAGTACTTC.

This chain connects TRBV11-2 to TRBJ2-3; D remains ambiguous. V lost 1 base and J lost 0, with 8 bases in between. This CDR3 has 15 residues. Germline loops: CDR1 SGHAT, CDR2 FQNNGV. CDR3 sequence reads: CASSLGSTSTDTQYF. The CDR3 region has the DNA TGTGCCAGCAGCTTAGGTAGCACTAGCACAGATACGCAGTATTTT.

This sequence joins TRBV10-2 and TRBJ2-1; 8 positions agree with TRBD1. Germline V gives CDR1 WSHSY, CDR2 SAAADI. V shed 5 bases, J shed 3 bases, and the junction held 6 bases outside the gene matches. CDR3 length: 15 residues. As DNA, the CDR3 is TGCGCCAGCAGTCCCCGGACAGGGTTCTACAATGAGCAGTTCTTC. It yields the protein CASSPRTGFYNEQFF.

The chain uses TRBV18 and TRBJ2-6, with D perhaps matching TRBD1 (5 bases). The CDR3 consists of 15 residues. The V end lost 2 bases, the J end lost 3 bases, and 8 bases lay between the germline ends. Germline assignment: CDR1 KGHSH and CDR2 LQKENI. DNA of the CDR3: TGTGCCAGCTCACCAGGGGCGGATGGGGCCAACGTCCTGACTTTC. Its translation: CASSPGADGANVLTF.

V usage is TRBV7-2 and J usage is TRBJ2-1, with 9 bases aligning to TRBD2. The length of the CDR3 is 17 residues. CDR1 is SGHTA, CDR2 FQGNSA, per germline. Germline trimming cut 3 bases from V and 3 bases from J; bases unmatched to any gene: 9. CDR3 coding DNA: TGTGCCAGCAGCTTTGGTACGAGGACTAGCGACTACAATGAGCAGTTCTTC. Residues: CASSFGTRTSDYNEQFF.

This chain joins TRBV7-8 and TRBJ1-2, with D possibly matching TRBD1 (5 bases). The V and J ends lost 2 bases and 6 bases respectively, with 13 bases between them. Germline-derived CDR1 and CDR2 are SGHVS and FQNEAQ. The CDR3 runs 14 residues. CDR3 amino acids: CASSLLGLGDGYTF. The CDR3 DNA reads TGTGCCAGCAGCTTATTGGGCCTAGGGGATGGCTACACCTTC.

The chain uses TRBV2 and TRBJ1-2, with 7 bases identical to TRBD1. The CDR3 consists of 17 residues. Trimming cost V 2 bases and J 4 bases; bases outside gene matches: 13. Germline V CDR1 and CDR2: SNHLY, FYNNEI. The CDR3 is CASSESPRQGLIYGYTF. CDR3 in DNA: TGTGCCAGCAGTGAATCTCCGCGACAGGGCCTAATCTATGGCTACACCTTC.

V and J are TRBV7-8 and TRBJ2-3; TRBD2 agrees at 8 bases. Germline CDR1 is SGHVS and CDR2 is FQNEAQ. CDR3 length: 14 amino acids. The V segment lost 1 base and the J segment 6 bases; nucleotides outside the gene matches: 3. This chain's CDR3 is CASSLVVAGDTQYF. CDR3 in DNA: TGTGCCAGCAGCTTAGTGGTAGCGGGGGATACGCAGTATTTT. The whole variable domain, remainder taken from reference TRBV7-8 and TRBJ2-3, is GAGVSQSPRYKVAKRGQDVALRCDPISGHVSLFWYQQALGQGPEFLTYFQNEAQLDKSGLPSDRFFAERPEGSVSTLKIQRTQQEDSAVYLCASSLVVAGDTQYFGPGTRLTVL.

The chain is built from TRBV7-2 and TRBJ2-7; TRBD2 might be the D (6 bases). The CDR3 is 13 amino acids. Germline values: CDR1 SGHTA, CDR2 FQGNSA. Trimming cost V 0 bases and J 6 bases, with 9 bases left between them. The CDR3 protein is CASSLARESEQYF. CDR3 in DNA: TGTGCCAGCAGCTTAGCACGGGAGAGCGAGCAGTACTTC.

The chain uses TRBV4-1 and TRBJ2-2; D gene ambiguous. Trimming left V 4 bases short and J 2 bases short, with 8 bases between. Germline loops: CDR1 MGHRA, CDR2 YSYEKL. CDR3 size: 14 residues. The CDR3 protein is CASSPLGNTGELFF. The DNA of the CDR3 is TGCGCCAGCAGCCCCCTGGGCAACACCGGGGAGCTGTTTTTT.

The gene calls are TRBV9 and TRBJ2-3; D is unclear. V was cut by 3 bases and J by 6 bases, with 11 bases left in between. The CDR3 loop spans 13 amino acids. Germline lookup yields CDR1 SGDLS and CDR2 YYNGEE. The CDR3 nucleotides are TGTGCCAGCAGCGAGAGGAGAGCGGATACGCAGTATTTT. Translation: CASSERRADTQYF.

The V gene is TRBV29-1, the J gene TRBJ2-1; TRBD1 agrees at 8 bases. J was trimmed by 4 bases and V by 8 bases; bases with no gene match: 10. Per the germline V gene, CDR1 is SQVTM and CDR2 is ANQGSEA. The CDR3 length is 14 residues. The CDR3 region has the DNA TGCAGCTTCTTGGGACAGGCCTCATACAATGAGCAGTTCTTC. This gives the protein CSFLGQASYNEQFF.

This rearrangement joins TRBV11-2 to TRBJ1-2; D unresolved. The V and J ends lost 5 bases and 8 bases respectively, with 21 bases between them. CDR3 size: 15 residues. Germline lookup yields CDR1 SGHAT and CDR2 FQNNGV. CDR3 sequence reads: CASSRADPLSEGYTF. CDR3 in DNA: TGTGCCAGCAGCAGAGCGGACCCCCTCTCTGAGGGCTACACCTTC.

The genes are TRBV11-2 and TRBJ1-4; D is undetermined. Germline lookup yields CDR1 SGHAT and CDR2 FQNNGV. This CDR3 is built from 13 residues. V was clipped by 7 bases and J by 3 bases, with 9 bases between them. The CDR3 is CASNRGANEKLFF. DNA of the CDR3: TGTGCCAGCAATCGGGGTGCTAATGAAAAACTGTTTTTT.

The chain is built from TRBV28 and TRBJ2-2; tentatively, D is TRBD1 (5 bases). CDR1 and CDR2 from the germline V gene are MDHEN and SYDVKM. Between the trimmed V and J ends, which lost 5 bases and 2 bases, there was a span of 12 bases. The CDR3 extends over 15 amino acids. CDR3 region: CASSTQGLNTGELFF. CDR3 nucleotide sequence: TGTGCCAGCAGTACTCAGGGCCTTAACACCGGGGAGCTGTTTTTT.

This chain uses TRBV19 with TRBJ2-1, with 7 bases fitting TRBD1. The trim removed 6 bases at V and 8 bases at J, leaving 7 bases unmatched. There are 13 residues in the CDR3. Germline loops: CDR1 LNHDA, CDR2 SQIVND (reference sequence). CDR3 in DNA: TGTGCCAGTAGCAGACAGGGCGGAGATGAGCAGTTCTTC. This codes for CASSRQGGDEQFF.

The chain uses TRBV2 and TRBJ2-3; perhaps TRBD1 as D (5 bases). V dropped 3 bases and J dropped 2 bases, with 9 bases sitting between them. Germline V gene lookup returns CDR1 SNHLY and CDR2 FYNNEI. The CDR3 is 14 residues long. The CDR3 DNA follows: TGTGCCAGCAGTGATGTCAGGGTCACAGATACGCAGTATTTT. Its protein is CASSDVRVTDTQYF.

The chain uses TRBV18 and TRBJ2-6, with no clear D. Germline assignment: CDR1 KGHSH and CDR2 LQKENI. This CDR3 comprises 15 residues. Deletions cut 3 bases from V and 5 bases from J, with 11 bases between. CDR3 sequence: CASSPQTARANVLTF. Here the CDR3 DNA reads TGTGCCAGCTCACCGCAGACTGCGCGGGCCAACGTCCTGACTTTC.

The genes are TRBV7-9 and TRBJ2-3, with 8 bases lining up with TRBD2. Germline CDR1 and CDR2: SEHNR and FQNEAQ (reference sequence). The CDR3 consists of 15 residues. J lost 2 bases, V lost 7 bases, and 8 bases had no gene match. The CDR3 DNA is TGTGCCAGCATCGGGGGGGACTTACCCACAGATACGCAGTATTTT. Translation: CASIGGDLPTDTQYF.

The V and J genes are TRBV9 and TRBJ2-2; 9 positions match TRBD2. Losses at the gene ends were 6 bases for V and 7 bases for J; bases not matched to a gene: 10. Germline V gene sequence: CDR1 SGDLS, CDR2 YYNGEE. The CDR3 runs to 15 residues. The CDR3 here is CASKASGGSNGELFF. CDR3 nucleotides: TGTGCCAGCAAAGCCAGCGGGGGGTCAAACGGGGAGCTGTTTTTT.

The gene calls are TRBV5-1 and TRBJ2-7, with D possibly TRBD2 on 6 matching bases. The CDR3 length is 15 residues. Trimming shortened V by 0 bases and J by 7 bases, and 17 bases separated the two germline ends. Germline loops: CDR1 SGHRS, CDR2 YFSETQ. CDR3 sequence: CASSLEGTAWVEQYF. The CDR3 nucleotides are TGCGCCAGCAGCTTGGAAGGGACTGCATGGGTGGAGCAGTACTTC. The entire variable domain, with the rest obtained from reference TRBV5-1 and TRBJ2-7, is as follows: KAGVTQTPRYLIKTRGQQVTLSCSPISGHRSVSWYQQTPGQGLQFLFEYFSETQRNKGNFPGRFSGRQFSNSRSEMNVSTLELGDSALYLCASSLEGTAWVEQYFGPGTRLTVT.